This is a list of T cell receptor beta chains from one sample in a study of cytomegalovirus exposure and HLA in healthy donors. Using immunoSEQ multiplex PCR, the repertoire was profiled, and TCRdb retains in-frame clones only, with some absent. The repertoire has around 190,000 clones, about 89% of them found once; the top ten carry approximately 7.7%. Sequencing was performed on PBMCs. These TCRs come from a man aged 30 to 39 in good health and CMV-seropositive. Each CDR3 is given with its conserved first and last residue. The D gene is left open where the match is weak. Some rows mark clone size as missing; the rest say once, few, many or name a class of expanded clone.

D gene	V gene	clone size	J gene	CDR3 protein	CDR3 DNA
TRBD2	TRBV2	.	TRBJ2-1	CAITIGVAGAREQFF	TGTGCGATAACTATTGGGGTAGCGGGAGCCCGGGAGCAGTTCTTC
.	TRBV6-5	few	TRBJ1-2	CASTTGGAYGYTF	TGTGCCAGCACTACGGGGGGCGCCTATGGCTACACCTTC
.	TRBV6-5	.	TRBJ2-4	CASSYSIGLAKNIQYF	TGTGCCAGCAGTTACTCGATAGGTCTAGCCAAAAACATTCAGTACTTC
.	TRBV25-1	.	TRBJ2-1	CASSEFNEQFF	TGTGCCAGCAGTGAATTCAATGAGCAGTTCTTC
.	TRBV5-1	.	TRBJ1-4	CASSLEQPNEKLFF	TGCGCCAGCAGCTTGGAACAGCCTAATGAAAAACTGTTTTTT
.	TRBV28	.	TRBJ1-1	CASSLLFQGPAFF	TGTGCCAGCAGTTTATTGTTTCAGGGACCAGCTTTCTTT
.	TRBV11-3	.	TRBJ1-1	CASSLDLRGDAFF	TGTGCCAGCAGCTTAGACCTGAGGGGGGACGCTTTCTTT
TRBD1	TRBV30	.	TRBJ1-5	CAWSGQGYQPQHF	TGTGCCTGGTCGGGACAGGGGTATCAGCCCCAGCATTTT
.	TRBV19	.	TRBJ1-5	CASSIGRDQPQHF	TGTGCCAGTAGTATAGGCAGAGATCAGCCCCAGCATTTT
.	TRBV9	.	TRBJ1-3	CASSVEAAGNTIYF	TGTGCCAGCAGCGTAGAGGCAGCTGGAAACACCATATATTTT